The entry that follows covers one TCR beta chain sequence. Its matching antigen is unknown. Treatment given: roughly 11-day PBMC culture with coronavirus spike peptide pools or control peptides (ViraFEST assay). The unexposed donor's CD4+ T cells were collected before the COVID-19 pandemic (2011-2018). These data are taken from a study of vaccination and CD4 T cells after COVID-19. The study, taken as a whole, reports: Median numbers of SARS-CoV-2-reactive clonotypes increased from approximately 23 to 38 (not a significant change).

An Oncomine TCR Beta short-read assay was used to sequence the DNA from cultured CD4+ T cells. Cultures of CD4+ T cells served as the source for extracting genomic DNA. TCRdb re-called the PCR reads through MiXCR, storing one row per CDR3 protein. The sample contains 7,500 to 9,000 distinct CDR3 sequences, less than 55% of which appear only once. Germline V CDR1 and CDR2: SGHRS, YFSETQ. Trimming at V came to 7 bases and at J to 2 bases, leaving 5 bases not matched to a gene. CDR3 size: 14 residues. The sample was CD4+ T cells from blood, cultured in vitro. The V call is TRBV5-1, the J call TRBJ2-5; TRBD1 matches at 10 bases. The receptor comes from a human donor in good health. CDR3 sequence (DNA): TGCGCCAGCCGGGACAGGGGTTTGCAAGAGACCCAGTACTTC. Residues: CASRDRGLQETQYF. The variable domain in full, with the rest retrieved from reference TRBV5-1 and TRBJ2-5, is KAGVTQTPRYLIKTRGQQVTLSCSPISGHRSVSWYQQTPGQGLQFLFEYFSETQRNKGNFPGRFSGRQFSNSRSEMNVSTLELGDSALYLCASRDRGLQETQYFGPGTRLLVL.